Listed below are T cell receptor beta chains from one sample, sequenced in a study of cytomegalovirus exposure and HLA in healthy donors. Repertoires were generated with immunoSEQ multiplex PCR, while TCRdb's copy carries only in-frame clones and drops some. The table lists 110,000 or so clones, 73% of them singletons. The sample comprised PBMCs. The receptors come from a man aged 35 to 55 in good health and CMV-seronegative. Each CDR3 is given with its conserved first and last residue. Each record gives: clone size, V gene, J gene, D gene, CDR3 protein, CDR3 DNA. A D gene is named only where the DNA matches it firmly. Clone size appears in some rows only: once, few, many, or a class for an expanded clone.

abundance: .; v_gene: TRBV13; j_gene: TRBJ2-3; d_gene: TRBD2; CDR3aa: CASSRTRTSGRGDTQYF; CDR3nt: TGTGCCAGCAGCCGGACGAGGACTAGCGGGAGAGGAGATACGCAGTATTTT
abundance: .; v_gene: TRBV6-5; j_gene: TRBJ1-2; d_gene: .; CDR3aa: CASSTTNYGYTF; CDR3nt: TGTGCCAGCAGTACCACAAACTATGGCTACACCTTC
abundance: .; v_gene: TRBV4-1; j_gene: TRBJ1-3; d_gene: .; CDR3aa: CASSQDAGGSGNTIYF; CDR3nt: TGCGCCAGCAGCCAAGATGCGGGGGGCTCTGGAAACACCATATATTTT
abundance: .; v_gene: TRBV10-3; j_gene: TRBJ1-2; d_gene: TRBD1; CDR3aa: CAISGQGVGYTF; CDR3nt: TGTGCCATCAGTGGGCAGGGGGTAGGCTACACCTTC
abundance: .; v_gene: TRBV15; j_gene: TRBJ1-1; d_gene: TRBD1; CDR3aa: CATSRDITGGTEAFF; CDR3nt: TGTGCCACCAGCAGAGATATTACAGGGGGGACTGAAGCTTTCTTT
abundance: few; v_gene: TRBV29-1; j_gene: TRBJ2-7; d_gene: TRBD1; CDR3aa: CSGGQGIHEQYF; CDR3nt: TGCAGCGGGGGACAGGGGATCCACGAGCAGTACTTC
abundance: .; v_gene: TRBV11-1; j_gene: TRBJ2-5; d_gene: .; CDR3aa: CASSHEETQYF; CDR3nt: TGTGCCAGCAGTCATGAGGAGACCCAGTACTTC
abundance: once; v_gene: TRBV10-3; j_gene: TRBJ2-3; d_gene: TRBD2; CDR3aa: CAIRTSGGAGGTQYF; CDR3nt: TGTGCCATACGGACTAGCGGGGGGGCGGGCGGTACGCAGTATTTT
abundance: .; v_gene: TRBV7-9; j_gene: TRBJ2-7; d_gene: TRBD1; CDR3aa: CASSPGTGCEQYF; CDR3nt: TGTGCCAGCAGCCCCGGGACAGGGTGCGAGCAGTACTTC
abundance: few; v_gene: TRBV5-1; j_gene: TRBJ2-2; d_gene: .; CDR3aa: CASSLGGVIPGELFF; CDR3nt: TGCGCCAGCAGCTTGGGGGGCGTAATACCCGGGGAGCTGTTTTTT
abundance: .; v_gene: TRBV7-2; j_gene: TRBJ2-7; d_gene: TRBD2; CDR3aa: CASSLEGASGTYEQYF; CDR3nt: TGTGCCAGCAGCTTAGAGGGTGCTAGCGGCACCTACGAGCAGTACTTC
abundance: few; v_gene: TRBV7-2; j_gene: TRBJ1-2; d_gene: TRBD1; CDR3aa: CASSPTGVIGYTF; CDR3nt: TGTGCCAGCAGCCCCACAGGGGTGATCGGCTACACCTTC
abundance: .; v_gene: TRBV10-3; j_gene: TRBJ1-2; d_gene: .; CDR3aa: CAISVPGGYTF; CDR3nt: TGTGCCATCAGTGTTCCCGGTGGCTACACCTTC
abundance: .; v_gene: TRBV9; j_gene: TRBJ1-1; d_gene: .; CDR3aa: CASSHLRGTNTEAFF; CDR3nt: TGTGCCAGCAGCCACCTCCGGGGTACCAACACTGAAGCTTTCTTT
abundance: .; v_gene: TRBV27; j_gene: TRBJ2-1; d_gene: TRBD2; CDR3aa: CASSLSGGVDEQFF; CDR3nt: TGTGCCAGCAGTTTAAGCGGGGGGGTGGATGAGCAGTTCTTC
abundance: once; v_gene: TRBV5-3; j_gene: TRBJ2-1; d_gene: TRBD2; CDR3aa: CARSSPSGTSYNEQFF; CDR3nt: TGTGCCAGAAGCTCACCGTCCGGGACTAGCTACAATGAGCAGTTCTTC
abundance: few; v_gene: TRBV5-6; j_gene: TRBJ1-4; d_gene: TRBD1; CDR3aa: CASSRTGGAANEKLFF; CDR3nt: TGTGCCAGCAGCAGAACAGGGGGCGCGGCTAATGAAAAACTGTTTTTT
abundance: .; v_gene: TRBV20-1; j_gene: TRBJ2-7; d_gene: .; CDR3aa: CSARDWQGNYF; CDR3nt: TGCAGTGCTAGAGATTGGCAGGGGAACTACTTC
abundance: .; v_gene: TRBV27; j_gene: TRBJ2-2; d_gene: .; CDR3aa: CASSLPGGTGELFF; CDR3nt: TGTGCCAGCAGTTTACCCGGCGGGACCGGGGAGCTGTTTTTT
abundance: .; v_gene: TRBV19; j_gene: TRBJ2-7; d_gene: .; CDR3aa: CASSTTYLEGSYEQYF; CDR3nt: TGTGCCAGTAGTACCACCTACCTCGAGGGATCCTACGAGCAGTACTTC
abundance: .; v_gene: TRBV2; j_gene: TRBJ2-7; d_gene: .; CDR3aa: CASSVTGGPYEQYF; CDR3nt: TGTGCCAGCAGTGTGACGGGGGGCCCCTACGAGCAGTACTTC
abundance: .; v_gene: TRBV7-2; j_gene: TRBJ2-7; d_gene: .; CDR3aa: CASSYSATEQYF; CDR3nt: TGTGCCAGCTCGTACTCTGCTACTGAGCAGTACTTC
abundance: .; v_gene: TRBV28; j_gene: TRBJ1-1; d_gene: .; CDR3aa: CASSLYRAGDTEAFF; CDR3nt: TGTGCCAGCAGTTTATACCGGGCGGGCGACACTGAAGCTTTCTTT
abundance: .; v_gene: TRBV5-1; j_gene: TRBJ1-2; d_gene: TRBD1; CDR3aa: CASSSHPGQDYGYTF; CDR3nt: TGCGCCAGCAGCTCTCATCCGGGACAGGACTATGGCTACACCTTC
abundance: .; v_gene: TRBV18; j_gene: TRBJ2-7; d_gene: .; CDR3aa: CASSPPIPRLEFYEQYF; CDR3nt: TGTGCCAGCTCACCACCAATCCCGAGGCTGGAGTTTTACGAGCAGTACTTC
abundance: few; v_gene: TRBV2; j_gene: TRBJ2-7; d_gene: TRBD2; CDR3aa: CASSVVREGGEQYF; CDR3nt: TGTGCCAGCAGTGTGGTAAGGGAGGGCGGGGAGCAGTACTTC
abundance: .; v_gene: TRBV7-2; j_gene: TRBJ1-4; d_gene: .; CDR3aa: CASSRYGDGGFINEKLFF; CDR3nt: TGTGCCAGCAGCCGATACGGGGACGGAGGGTTTATTAATGAAAAACTGTTTTTT
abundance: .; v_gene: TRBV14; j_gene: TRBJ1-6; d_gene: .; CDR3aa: CASSPGNSPLHF; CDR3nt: TGTGCCAGCAGCCCAGGGAATTCACCCCTCCACTTT
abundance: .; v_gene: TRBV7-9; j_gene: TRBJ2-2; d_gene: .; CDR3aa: CASSLFSRELFF; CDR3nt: TGTGCCAGCAGCTTATTTTCTAGGGAGCTGTTTTTT
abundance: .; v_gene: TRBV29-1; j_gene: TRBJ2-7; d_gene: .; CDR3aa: CSVGNSGGYEQYF; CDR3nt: TGCAGCGTTGGTAATAGCGGCGGCTACGAGCAGTACTTC
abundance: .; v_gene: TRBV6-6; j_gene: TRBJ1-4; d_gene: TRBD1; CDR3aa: CASSHTPQGAGEKLFF; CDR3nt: TGTGCCAGCAGTCACACGCCTCAGGGGGCGGGGGAAAAACTGTTTTTT
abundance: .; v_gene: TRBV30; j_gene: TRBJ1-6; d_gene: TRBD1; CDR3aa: CASYRGERSPLHF; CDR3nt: TGTGCCTCGTACAGGGGGGAGCGTTCACCCCTCCACTTT
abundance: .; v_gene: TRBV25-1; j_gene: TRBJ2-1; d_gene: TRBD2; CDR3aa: CASSPLSGDLGEQFF; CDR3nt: TGTGCCAGCAGTCCGCTTAGCGGGGATTTGGGTGAGCAGTTCTTC
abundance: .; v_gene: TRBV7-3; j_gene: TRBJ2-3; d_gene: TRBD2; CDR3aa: CASGRGSTDTQYF; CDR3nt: TGTGCCAGCGGGCGGGGGAGCACAGATACGCAGTATTTT
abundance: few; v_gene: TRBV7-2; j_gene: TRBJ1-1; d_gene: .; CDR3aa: CASSSQGRGTEAFF; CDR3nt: TGTGCCAGCAGCTCACAGGGTCGGGGCACTGAAGCTTTCTTT
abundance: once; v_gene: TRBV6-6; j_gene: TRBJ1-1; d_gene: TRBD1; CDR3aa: CASSYDRGVDTEAFF; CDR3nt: TGTGCCAGCAGTTACGACAGGGGGGTTGACACTGAAGCTTTCTTT